Each of the 5 T cell receptor beta chains below was sequenced from the same sample in a study of cytomegalovirus exposure and HLA in healthy donors. Vbeta (60) and Jbeta (13) primers were used in the PCR. The repertoire was sequenced with immunoSEQ multiplex PCR; TCRdb's copy has only in-frame clones and lacks some. The repertoire holds around 190,000 clones, with approximately 79% as singletons. Sample: PBMCs. The receptors here all came from a woman between 25 and 40 years old in good health and CMV-seropositive.

The chain recombines TRBV5-1 with TRBJ1-1, with TRBD1 as a possible D gene (5 bases). The CDR3 contains 16 residues. V was cut by 0 bases and J by 4 bases, with 16 bases left in between. Germline assignment: CDR1 SGHRS and CDR2 YFSETQ. The CDR3 DNA sequence: TGCGCCAGCAGCTTGGCCGGGACTACCCTTGGCACTGAAGCTTTCTTT. It is translated as CASSLAGTTLGTEAFF.

The chain combines TRBV19 with TRBJ2-1; D unclear. In germline, CDR1 is LNHDA, CDR2 SQIVND (reference sequence). There are 12 residues in the CDR3. With 3 bases removed from V and 10 bases from J, the gap between germline ends came to 10 bases. CDR3 DNA: TGTGCCAGTAGTATGGGCTATTGGGAGCAGTTCTTC. Protein sequence: CASSMGYWEQFF.

V is TRBV5-5 and J is TRBJ1-2; TRBD1 matches at 8 bases. Germline V gene lookup returns CDR1 SGHKS and CDR2 YYEKEE (reference sequence). This CDR3 has 15 residues. The J segment lost 4 bases and the V segment lost 2 bases, leaving 7 bases of the junction unmatched. The DNA of the CDR3 is TGTGCCAGCAGCTTTGCCAGGGGGCCGGGCTATGGCTACACCTTC. Protein sequence: CASSFARGPGYGYTF.

The V call is TRBV5-1, the J call TRBJ2-3, with TRBD2 identical over 7 bases. Germline V gene data show CDR1 as SGHRS and CDR2 as YFSETQ. V lost 4 bases, J lost 0 bases, and 5 bases stayed unmatched. The CDR3 covers 15 residues. The CDR3, as DNA: TGCGCCAGCAGCCCCGGGACTACCAGCACAGATACGCAGTATTTT. As protein: CASSPGTTSTDTQYF.

The rearrangement uses TRBV2 and TRBJ1-5; D possibly corresponds to TRBD1 (6 bases). The CDR3 runs to 15 residues. V shed 6 bases and J shed 4 bases, with 16 bases lying between them. Germline CDR1 is SNHLY and CDR2 is FYNNEI. CDR3 sequence: CASRDKGGPNQPQHF. The CDR3 DNA is TGTGCCAGCAGGGACAAGGGGGGGCCGAATCAGCCCCAGCATTTT.